The present T cell receptor beta chain was sequenced within a study of CD8+ T cells in alopecia areata. This sample's treatment: oral pan-JAK inhibitor, 5-10 mg twice daily. Lesional scalp punch biopsies and peripheral blood came from alopecia areata patients. In each case, RNA was isolated and then reverse transcribed into cDNA as the sequencing template. The assay was immunoSEQ multiplex PCR, and TCRdb's table has in-frame clones only and misses some. The sample lists under 200,000 clones, roughly 60% occurring once. Source: CD4+ T cells sorted from blood, taken at week 24, from a patient treated with tofacitinib. This clonotype originated in a human donor with alopecia areata.

The CDR3 DNA sequence: TGTGCCAGCAGTAGGGACGTGATGAACACTGAAGCTTTCTTT. This translates into CASSRDVMNTEAFF. The chain is built from TRBV28 and TRBJ1-1, with a possible D match to TRBD1 (5 bases). The CDR3 length is 14 residues. Germline CDR1 reads MDHEN; CDR2 reads SYDVKM. Trimming pared 5 bases from V and 0 bases from J, leaving 10 bases between.